Detailed here is one TCR beta chain. The antigen is unknown. TCRdb keeps only in-frame clones here, not all; method: immunoSEQ multiplex PCR. The data show some 59,000 clones, about nine tenths seen once. The data originate from a study of OX40 agonist ivuxolimab in advanced cancers. Looking at the study overall: Enrollees could have had prior anti-PD-1, anti-PD-L1 or anti-CTLA-4 therapy, which over 35% had received. Among those treated, three patients had partial responses, one with hepatocellular carcinoma and two with cutaneous melanoma. Study-level findings and limits: On average, CD8+ T cells had more expanded clones than CD4+. Expansion of clones was among the lowest in partial responders at 0.1-3.0 mg/kg.

The CDR3 sequence is 13 residues long. V lost 6 bases and J 2 bases, leaving 13 bases between the germline ends. CDR1 is SQVTM and CDR2 is ANQGSEA in the germline V gene. This TCR derives from an adult with an advanced solid tumor such as melanoma, head and neck, liver or kidney cancer. The V and J genes are TRBV29-1 and TRBJ2-5; possibly TRBD1 for D (5 bases). The specimen was CD4+ or CD8+ T cells sorted from blood, collected in a trial of the OX40 agonist ivuxolimab. The CDR3 sequence: CSVNPTAQETQYF. The DNA for the CDR3 is TGCAGCGTCAACCCGACAGCGCAAGAGACCCAGTACTTC.